Below, one T cell receptor (beta chain) is given with its context. This specimen comes from a study of blood T cell repertoires in COVID-19. Study at large: T cells, B-cell-depleted T cells, or PBMCs provided the cDNA or gDNA that served as material.

J gave up 4 bases and V 5 bases, and 7 bases lay outside the gene matches. The CDR3 contains 14 residues. CDR1 and CDR2 (germline): GTSNPN, SVGIG (reference sequence). Per the authors' pipeline: From reference gene primer amplification, estimates of nucleated cell counts were derived. Assay: immunoSEQ multiplex PCR; the TCRdb copy retains only in-frame clones and omits some. For V, J and clone size, that table is used; D and trimming come from the DNA. The data hold approximately 150,000 clones, with approximately 88% observed a single time. Specimen: peripheral blood. The V gene is TRBV30, the J gene TRBJ2-2; 7 positions match TRBD1. The TCR sequence derives from a woman between 50 and 59 years old with acute or convalescent COVID-19. CDR3 sequence reads: CAWGVGGITGELFF. DNA of the CDR3: TGTGCCTGGGGGGTAGGGGGCATCACCGGGGAGCTGTTTTTT.